This record covers a single T cell receptor (beta chain). What it binds is not known. This sample was included in a study of CD4 T cells in relation to SARS-CoV-2 and coronaviruses. Study-level background: TCR beta CDR3s were sequenced after approximately 11-day antigen culture of PBMCs. General study findings and limits: Crossreactivity was assessed only for spike protein, not other viral proteins.

CD4 enrichment then naive enrichment separated naive from memory CD4+ cells. Method: immunoSEQ multiplex PCR; TCRdb's copy keeps in-frame clones and lacks some. Among more than 35,000 clones listed, over 70% were seen once. CDR1 and CDR2 from the germline V gene are ENHRY and SYGVKD. Trimming pared 0 bases from V and 0 bases from J, leaving 8 bases between. The CDR3 is made up of 16 amino acids. The TCR comes from an adult with COVID-19. The sample was memory CD4+ T cells from PBMCs, cultured in vitro. This chain joins TRBV10-3 and TRBJ2-2; no reliable D call. Written as DNA, the CDR3 is TGTGCCATCAGTGAGTCCCAGTTCCCGAACACCGGGGAGCTGTTTTTT. This translates into CAISESQFPNTGELFF.